Listed here is a single T cell receptor (beta chain). This entry comes from a study of PD-1 blockade in classical Hodgkin lymphoma. The wider study: Each patient was given nivolumab 3 mg/kg through a vein every 2 weeks.

All the patients suffered relapse after autologous stem cell transplantation, and brentuximab vedotin exposure differed. Method: immunoSEQ multiplex PCR; TCRdb's copy keeps in-frame clones and lacks some. This sample carries more than 10,000 clones, over 75% of them seen once, and the ten largest clones take roughly 25%. Trimming cost V 0 bases and J 8 bases, with 5 bases left between them. CDR3 size: 11 residues. CDR1 is SEHNR, CDR2 FQNEAQ, per germline (reference sequence). This clonotype was obtained from a human donor with classical Hodgkin lymphoma. The sequences come from peripheral blood mononuclear cells (PBMCs), collected at baseline. V is TRBV7-9 and J is TRBJ2-7; D gene ambiguous. This chain's CDR3 is CASSLAGKQYF. In DNA form, the CDR3 reads TGTGCCAGCAGCTTAGCGGGAAAGCAGTACTTC.